This TCR beta chain is drawn from a study of T cell changes during pregnancy in multiple sclerosis. Method: immunoSEQ multiplex PCR; TCRdb's copy keeps in-frame clones and lacks some. Here the sample spans about 100,000 clones, about 90% being singletons. The germline V gene encodes CDR1 SGHNT and CDR2 YYREEE (reference sequence). V was clipped by 4 bases and J by 6 bases; unmatched bases: 12. The CDR3 runs 15 residues. The TCR was taken from a female donor with multiple sclerosis, enrolled in a pregnancy study. The genes are TRBV5-4 and TRBJ1-1; the match to TRBD1 covers 7 bases. The sample in question was peripheral blood, obtained in the second trimester of pregnancy. CDR3 sequence reads: CASSLPTQGESEAFF. CDR3 DNA: TGTGCCAGCAGCCTTCCCACGCAGGGGGAGTCTGAAGCTTTCTTT.